The entry below gives a single T cell receptor beta chain sequence along with its context. Its antigen remains unidentified. No infections or other immune events were documented during collection. Germline assignment: CDR1 LNHDA and CDR2 SQIVND (reference sequence). The CDR3 length is 19 residues. V lost 5 bases to trimming and J lost 0 bases, with 23 bases between them. Here immunoSEQ multiplex PCR was the method, and the copy in TCRdb shows in-frame clones only, minus some. The sample carries around 130,000 clones, less than 90% recorded once. These data belong to a study of identifying expanded T cells in peripheral blood. Whole-study findings and limits: About 1.2 clones differed between technical replicates, versus approximately 16 and 19 over time.

The genes are TRBV19 and TRBJ1-5; D remains ambiguous. The source of this sequence is a person between 18 and 70 years old in good health. Sample: blood. The CDR3, as DNA: TGTGCCAGTAGTCCAGTTACAGCGGCCACTTTTTATAGCAATCAGCCCCAGCATTTT. It is translated as CASSPVTAATFYSNQPQHF.